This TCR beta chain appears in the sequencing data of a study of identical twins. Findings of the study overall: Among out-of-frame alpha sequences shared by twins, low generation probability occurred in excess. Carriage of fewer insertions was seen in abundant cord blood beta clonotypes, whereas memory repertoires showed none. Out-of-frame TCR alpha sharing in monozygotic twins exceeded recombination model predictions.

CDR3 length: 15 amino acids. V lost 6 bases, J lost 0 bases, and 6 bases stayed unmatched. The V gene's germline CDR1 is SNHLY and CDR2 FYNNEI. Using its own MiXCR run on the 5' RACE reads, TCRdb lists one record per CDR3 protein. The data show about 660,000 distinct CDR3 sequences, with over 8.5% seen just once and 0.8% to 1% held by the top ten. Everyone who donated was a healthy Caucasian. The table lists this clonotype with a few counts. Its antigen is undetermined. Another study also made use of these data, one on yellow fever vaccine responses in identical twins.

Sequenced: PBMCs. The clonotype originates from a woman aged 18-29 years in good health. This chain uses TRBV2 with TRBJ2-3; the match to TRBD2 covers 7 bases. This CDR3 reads CASSGSGFSTDTQYF. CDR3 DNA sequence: TGTGCCAGCAGCGGTAGCGGGTTCAGCACAGATACGCAGTATTTT.